The 3 T cell receptor beta chains below come from one sample, sequenced in a study of T cells in Graves' hyperthyroidism and ophthalmopathy (dated by TCRdb to between 2018 and 2020). Libraries were prepared through multiplex PCR. The data were produced on an Illumina HiSeq 2000. The TCR beta CDR3 regions were amplified from the RNA transcripts. A first-round RT-PCR of the TCR CDR3 used the HTBI primer set with the Qiagen OneStep RT-PCR kit. TCRdb reprocessed the public reads (quality trimming at Q25 with fastp, clone calling with MiXCR) and kept in-frame beta chains. Each entry merges the rows of one CDR3 protein and shows their most common DNA and genes. This sample lists around 36,000 distinct CDR3 sequences; around 50% were detected once. The ten top clones hold about a sixth of the sample. The sequenced sample consisted of blood. The receptors originated from a middle-aged man with Graves' ophthalmopathy.

This clonotype has a count of ten or more. The rearrangement uses TRBV12-3 or TRBV12-4 and TRBJ1-5; no definite D call. This CDR3 spans 13 amino acids. With 6 bases removed from V and 4 bases from J, the gap between germline ends came to 10 bases. CDR3 nucleotides: TGTGCCAGCAGCCTGGAGGAGAATCAGCCCCAGCATTTT. Its protein product is CASSLEENQPQHF.

The chain links TRBV27 to TRBJ2-5; the D is unclear. V gave up 2 bases and J gave up 9 bases, with 19 bases separating them. Looked up from germline, CDR1 is MNHEY and CDR2 is SMNVEV (reference sequence). The CDR3 covers 15 residues. Here the CDR3 reads CASSLVGNGNQPQYF. CDR3 coding DNA: TGTGCCAGCAGTTTAGTTGGCAATGGCAATCAGCCCCAGTACTTC.

By proportion, this clonotype is medium-sized. CDR3 sequence: CATSKNSNGYTF. CDR3 nucleotides: TGTGCCACCAGCAAAAATTCGAATGGCTACACCTTC. The gene calls are TRBV24-1 and TRBJ1-2; D remains ambiguous. This CDR3 region has 12 residues. Trimming cost V 7 bases and J 6 bases, with 11 bases left between them. The germline V gene has CDR1 KGHDR and CDR2 SFDVKD.